The 2 T cell receptor beta chains presented below share a single source sample, sequenced in a study of blood T cell repertoires in COVID-19. The repertoire was sequenced with immunoSEQ multiplex PCR; TCRdb's copy has only in-frame clones and lacks some. The sample consists of approximately 150,000 clones, more than 75% of them appearing once. Specimen: peripheral blood. Receptor source: a man in his fifties who had recovered from COVID-19.

V is TRBV7-9 and J is TRBJ2-3; no reliable D call. Germline values: CDR1 SEHNR, CDR2 FQNEAQ (reference sequence). Trimming stripped 2 bases from V and 0 bases from J, with 12 bases between. This CDR3 spans 16 amino acids. CDR3 bases: TGTGCCAGCAGCTTAAAGCGAAGTGTTAGCACAGATACGCAGTATTTT. Translation gives CASSLKRSVSTDTQYF.

The count of this clone is one. J is TRBJ1-2 and V is TRBV27; 7 positions match TRBD1. Germline trimming cut 5 bases from V and 3 bases from J; bases unmatched to any gene: 6. The CDR3 is 14 amino acids. The germline V gene has CDR1 MNHEY and CDR2 SMNVEV (reference sequence). In DNA, the CDR3 is TGTGCCAGCAGTCCCCACGGGACAGACTATGGCTACACCTTC. Its translation: CASSPHGTDYGYTF.